The 2 T cell receptor beta chains below come from one sample, sequenced in a study of early T cells in non-severe SARS-CoV-2 infection. Each CDR3 protein is one row after TCRdb ran MiXCR on the 5' RACE reads. The sample records more than 60,000 distinct CDR3 sequences, about 9% being singletons. The material sequenced was whole blood. The origin of the receptors is an adult who was a healthcare worker with PCR-confirmed SARS-CoV-2 infection or an uninfected control (not recorded which).

V is TRBV7-9 and J is TRBJ2-6; D is ambiguous. Between the trimmed V and J ends, which lost 7 bases and 2 bases, there was a span of 21 bases. CDR1 SEHNR and CDR2 FQNEAQ come from the germline V gene (reference sequence). This CDR3 is built from 18 residues. The CDR3, as DNA: TGTGCCAGCACCCCCCCTGGGGTTCAAACCCCTGGGGCCAACGTCCTGACTTTC. Its protein product is CASTPPGVQTPGANVLTF.

This clonotype came up many times. This sequence joins TRBV11-3 and TRBJ1-2; weak D call: TRBD1 (5 bases). This CDR3 region has 14 residues. The germline V gene has CDR1 SGHNT and CDR2 YENEEA. V lost 3 bases and J lost 4, with 12 bases in between. The chain's CDR3 is CASSFRARGYGYTF. The CDR3 DNA is TGTGCCAGCAGCTTCAGGGCCCGCGGCTATGGCTACACCTTC. The full variable domain, completed using reference TRBV11-3 and TRBJ1-2, is EAGVVQSPRYKIIEKKQPVAFWCNPISGHNTLYWYLQNLGQGPELLIRYENEEAVDDSQLPKDRFSAERLKGVDSTLKIQPAELGDSAVYLCASSFRARGYGYTFGSGTRLTVV.